Presented here are 5 T cell receptor beta chains from one specimen sequenced in a study of response to subunit inactivated influenza vaccine. From the RT-PCR reads, TCRdb called clonotypes with MiXCR, one entry per CDR3 protein. The sample has around 540,000 distinct CDR3 sequences; 12% are singletons. This specimen was PBMCs from blood, taken on the day of vaccination. Every receptor here comes from a middle-aged man who received an inactivated influenza vaccine.

This clonotype came up a few times. This chain uses TRBV20-1 with TRBJ2-7; no definite D call. V was trimmed by 3 bases and J by 3 bases, leaving 3 bases between them. This CDR3 spans 10 amino acids. Germline CDR1 DFQATT, CDR2 SNEGSKA (reference sequence). The DNA of the CDR3 is TGCAGTGCTAGGCGCTACGAGCAGTACTTC. It codes for CSARRYEQYF.

This chain connects TRBV12-3 or TRBV12-4 to TRBJ2-7, with TRBD2 matching over 13 bases. The CDR3 runs to 14 residues. J gave up 1 base and V 6 bases, and 0 bases lay outside the gene matches. For the CDR3, the DNA is TGTGCCAGCAGGACTAGCGGGAGGTCCTACGAGCAGTACTTC. Amino acids: CASRTSGRSYEQYF.

This clonotype has only a few counts. V gene TRBV20-1 combines with J gene TRBJ2-1, with 8 bases lining up with TRBD1. The CDR3 loop spans 15 amino acids. The ends lost 0 bases at V and 13 bases at J; junction bases unmatched: 14. The germline CDR1 and CDR2 sequences are DFQATT and SNEGSKA (reference sequence). The CDR3 here is CSARDLGAGGPPQFF. CDR3 bases: TGCAGTGCTAGAGATCTCGGGGCAGGGGGCCCACCCCAGTTCTTC.

This clonotype was counted at least ten times. The chain joins TRBV7-8 to TRBJ1-5, with TRBD1 as a possible D gene (5 bases). V was shortened by 0 bases and J by 5 bases, with 11 bases between the two germline ends. The CDR3 loop spans 15 amino acids. Germline V gene lookup returns CDR1 SGHVS and CDR2 FQNEAQ. The CDR3 coding sequence is TGTGCCAGCAGCTTAGCGCTCCGGGGCGATCAGCCCCAGCATTTT. It is translated as CASSLALRGDQPQHF.

The genes are TRBV7-2 and TRBJ1-5; D uncertain. Trimming took 2 bases from V and 1 from J, leaving 15 bases between them. Germline values: CDR1 SGHTA, CDR2 FQGNSA. This CDR3 spans 17 amino acids. The CDR3 coding sequence is TGTGCCAGCAGCTTAAGGGTGTCCTCCTTAAGCAATCAGCCCCAGCATTTT. Protein product: CASSLRVSSLSNQPQHF. Variable domain in full (rest from reference TRBV7-2 and TRBJ1-5): GAGVSQSPSNKVTEKGKDVELRCDPISGHTALYWYRQSLGQGLEFLIYFQGNSAPDKSGLPSDRFSAERTGGSVSTLTIQRTQQEDSAVYLCASSLRVSSLSNQPQHFGDGTRLSIL.